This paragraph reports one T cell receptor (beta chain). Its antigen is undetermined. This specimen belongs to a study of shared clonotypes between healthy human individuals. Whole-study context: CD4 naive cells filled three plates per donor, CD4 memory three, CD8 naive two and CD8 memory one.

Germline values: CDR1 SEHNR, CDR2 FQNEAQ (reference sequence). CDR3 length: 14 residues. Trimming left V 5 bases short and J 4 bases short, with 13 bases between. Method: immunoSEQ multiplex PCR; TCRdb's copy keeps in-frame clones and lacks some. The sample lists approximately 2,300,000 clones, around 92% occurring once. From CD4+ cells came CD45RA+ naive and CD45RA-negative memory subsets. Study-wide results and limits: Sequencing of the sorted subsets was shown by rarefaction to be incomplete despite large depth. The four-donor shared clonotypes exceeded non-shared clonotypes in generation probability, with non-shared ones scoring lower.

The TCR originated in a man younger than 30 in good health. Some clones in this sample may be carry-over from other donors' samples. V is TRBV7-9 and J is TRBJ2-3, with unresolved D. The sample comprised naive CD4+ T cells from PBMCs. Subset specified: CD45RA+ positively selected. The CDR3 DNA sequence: TGTGCCAGCAGCCCCTCCTGGGTGGCAGATACGCAGTATTTT. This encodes CASSPSWVADTQYF.